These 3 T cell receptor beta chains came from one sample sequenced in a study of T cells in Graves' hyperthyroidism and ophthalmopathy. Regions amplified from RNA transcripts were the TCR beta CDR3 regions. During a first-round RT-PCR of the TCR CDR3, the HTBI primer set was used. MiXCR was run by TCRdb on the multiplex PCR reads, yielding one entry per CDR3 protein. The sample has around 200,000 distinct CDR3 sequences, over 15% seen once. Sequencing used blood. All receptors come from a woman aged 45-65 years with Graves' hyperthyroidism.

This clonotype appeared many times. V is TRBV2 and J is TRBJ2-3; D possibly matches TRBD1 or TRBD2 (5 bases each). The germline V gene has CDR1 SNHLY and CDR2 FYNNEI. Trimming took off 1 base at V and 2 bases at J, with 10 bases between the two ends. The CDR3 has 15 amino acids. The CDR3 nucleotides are TGTGCCAGCAGTGAAGATACGGGACCCACAGATACGCAGTATTTT. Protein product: CASSEDTGPTDTQYF.

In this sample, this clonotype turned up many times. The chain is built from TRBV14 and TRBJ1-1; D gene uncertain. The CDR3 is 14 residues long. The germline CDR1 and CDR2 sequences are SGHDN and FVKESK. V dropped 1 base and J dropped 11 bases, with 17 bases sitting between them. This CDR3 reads CASSQVPIPGEAFF. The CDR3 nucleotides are TGTGCCAGCAGCCAAGTCCCGATTCCCGGGGAGGCTTTCTTT.

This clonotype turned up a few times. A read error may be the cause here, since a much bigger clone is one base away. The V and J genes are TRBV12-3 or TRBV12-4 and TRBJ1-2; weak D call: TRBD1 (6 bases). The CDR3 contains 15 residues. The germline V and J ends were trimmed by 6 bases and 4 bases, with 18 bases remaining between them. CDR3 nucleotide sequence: TGTGCCAGCAGGGCCCGGGGCAGGGGATCCTATGGCTACACCTTC. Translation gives CASRARGRGSYGYTF.